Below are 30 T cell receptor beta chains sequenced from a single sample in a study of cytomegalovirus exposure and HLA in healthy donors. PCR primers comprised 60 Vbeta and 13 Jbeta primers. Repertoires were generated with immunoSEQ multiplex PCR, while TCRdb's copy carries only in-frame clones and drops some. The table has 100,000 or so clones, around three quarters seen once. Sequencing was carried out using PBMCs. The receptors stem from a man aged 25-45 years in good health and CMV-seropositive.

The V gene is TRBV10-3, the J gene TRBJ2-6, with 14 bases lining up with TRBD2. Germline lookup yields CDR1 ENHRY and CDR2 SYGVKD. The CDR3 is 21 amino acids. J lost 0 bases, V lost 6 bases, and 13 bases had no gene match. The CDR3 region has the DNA TGTGCCATCAGGGGGGCGGGGGGGACTAGCGGGGGTTCCTCTGGGGCCAACGTCCTGACTTTC. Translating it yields CAIRGAGGTSGGSSGANVLTF.

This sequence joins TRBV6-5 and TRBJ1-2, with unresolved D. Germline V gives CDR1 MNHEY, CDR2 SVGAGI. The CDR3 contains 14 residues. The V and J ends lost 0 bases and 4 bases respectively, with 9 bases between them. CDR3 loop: CASSYSAPPYGYTF. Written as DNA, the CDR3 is TGTGCCAGCAGTTACTCGGCCCCACCCTATGGCTACACCTTC.

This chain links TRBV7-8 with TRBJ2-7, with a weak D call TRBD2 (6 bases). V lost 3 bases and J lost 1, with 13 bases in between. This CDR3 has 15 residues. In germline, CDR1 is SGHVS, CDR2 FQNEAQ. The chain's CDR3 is CASSLTPGVSYEQYF. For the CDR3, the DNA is TGTGCCAGCAGCTTGACCCCGGGAGTTTCCTACGAGCAGTACTTC.

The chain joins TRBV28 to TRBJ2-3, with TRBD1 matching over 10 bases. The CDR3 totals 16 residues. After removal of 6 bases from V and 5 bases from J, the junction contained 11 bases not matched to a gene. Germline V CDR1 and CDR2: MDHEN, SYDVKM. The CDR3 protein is CASRDRDRGNGDTQYF. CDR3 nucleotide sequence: TGTGCCAGCAGGGACCGGGACAGGGGAAATGGAGATACGCAGTATTTT.

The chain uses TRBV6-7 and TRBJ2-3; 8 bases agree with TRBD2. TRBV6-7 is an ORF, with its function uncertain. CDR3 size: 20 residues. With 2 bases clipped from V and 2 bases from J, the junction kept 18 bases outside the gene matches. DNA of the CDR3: TGTGCCAGCAGTTACCAAACAGATCCTATATGTAGCGGGATCACAGATACGCAGTATTTT. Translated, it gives CASSYQTDPICSGITDTQYF.

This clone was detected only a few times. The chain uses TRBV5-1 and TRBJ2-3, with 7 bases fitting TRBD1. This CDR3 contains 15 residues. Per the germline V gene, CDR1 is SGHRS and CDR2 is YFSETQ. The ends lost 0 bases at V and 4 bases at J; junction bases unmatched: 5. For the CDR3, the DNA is TGCGCCAGCAGCTTGGGTGGGACAGAAGCAGATACGCAGTATTTT. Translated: CASSLGGTEADTQYF.

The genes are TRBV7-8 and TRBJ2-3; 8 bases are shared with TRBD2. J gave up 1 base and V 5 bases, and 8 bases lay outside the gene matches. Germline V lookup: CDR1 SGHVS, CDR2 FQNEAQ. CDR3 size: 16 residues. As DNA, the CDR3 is TGTGCCAGCAGCCTTTTGACGGGAGGGGGCACAGATACGCAGTATTTT. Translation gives CASSLLTGGGTDTQYF.

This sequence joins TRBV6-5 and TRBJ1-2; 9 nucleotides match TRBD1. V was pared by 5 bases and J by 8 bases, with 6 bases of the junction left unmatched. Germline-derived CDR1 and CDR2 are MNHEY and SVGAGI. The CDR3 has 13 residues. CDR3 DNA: TGTGCCAGCAGTACAGGGGGCGGAGAAGGCTACACCTTC. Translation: CASSTGGGEGYTF.

The CDR3 DNA reads as TGCGCCAGCAGCCGAGACAGGGGTGGCTATGGCTACACCTTC. Translating it yields CASSRDRGGYGYTF. The chain is built from TRBV4-1 and TRBJ1-2; 8 bases are a match to TRBD1. Trimming at V came to 4 bases and at J to 4 bases, leaving 5 bases not matched to a gene. The germline gives CDR1 MGHRA, CDR2 YSYEKL. The CDR3 is made up of 14 amino acids.

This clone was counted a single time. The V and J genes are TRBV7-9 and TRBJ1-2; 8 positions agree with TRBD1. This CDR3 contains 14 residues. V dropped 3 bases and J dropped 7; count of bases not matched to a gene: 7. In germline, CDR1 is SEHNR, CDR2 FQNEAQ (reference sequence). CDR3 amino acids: CASSFGTGTGGYTF. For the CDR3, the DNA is TGTGCCAGCAGCTTTGGGACAGGAACTGGTGGCTACACCTTC.

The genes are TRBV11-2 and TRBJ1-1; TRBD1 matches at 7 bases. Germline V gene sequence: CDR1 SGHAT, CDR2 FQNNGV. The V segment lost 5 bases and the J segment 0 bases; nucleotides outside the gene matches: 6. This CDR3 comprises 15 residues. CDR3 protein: CASSNTTGLNTEAFF. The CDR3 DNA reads TGTGCCAGCAGCAACACGACAGGGCTGAACACTGAAGCTTTCTTT.

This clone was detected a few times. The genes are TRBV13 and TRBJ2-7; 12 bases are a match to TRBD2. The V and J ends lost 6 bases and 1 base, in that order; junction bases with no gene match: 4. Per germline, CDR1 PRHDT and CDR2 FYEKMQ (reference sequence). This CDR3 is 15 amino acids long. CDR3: CASSSGLAGSYEQYF. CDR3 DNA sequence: TGTGCCAGCAGTTCCGGACTAGCGGGATCCTACGAGCAGTACTTC.

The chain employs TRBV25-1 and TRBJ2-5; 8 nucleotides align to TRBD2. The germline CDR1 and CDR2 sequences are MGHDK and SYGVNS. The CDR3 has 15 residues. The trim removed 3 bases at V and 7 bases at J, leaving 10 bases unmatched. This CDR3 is CASSELRGVLGTQYF. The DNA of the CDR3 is TGTGCCAGCAGTGAGTTGCGGGGGGTTCTCGGGACCCAGTACTTC.

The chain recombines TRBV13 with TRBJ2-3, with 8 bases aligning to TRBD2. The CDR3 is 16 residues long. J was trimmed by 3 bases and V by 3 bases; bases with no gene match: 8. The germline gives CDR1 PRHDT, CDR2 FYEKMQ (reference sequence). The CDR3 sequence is CASSLRERGRTDTQYF. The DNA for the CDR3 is TGTGCCAGCAGCTTGAGAGAGCGGGGGAGAACAGATACGCAGTATTTT.

The CDR3 reads CASSWRGDSTDTQYF. The CDR3 DNA sequence: TGTGCCAGCAGCTGGCGGGGGGATAGCACAGATACGCAGTATTTT. The chain uses TRBV5-8 and TRBJ2-3; TRBD2 aligns across 8 bases. Per germline, CDR1 SGHTS and CDR2 YDEGEE. The CDR3 runs to 15 residues. Trimming at V came to 3 bases and at J to 0 bases, leaving 3 bases not matched to a gene.

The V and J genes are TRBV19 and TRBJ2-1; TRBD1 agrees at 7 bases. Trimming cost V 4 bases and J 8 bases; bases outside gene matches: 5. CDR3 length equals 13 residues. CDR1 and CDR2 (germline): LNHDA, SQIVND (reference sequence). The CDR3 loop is CASSKLQGDEQFF. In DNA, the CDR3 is TGTGCCAGTAGTAAGCTCCAGGGGGATGAGCAGTTCTTC.

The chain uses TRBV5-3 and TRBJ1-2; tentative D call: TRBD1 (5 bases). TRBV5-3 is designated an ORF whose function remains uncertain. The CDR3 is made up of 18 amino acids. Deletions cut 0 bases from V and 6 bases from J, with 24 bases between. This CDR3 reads CARSLGVEWTWGGNGYTF. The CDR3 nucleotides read TGTGCCAGAAGCTTGGGCGTGGAGTGGACCTGGGGCGGTAATGGCTACACCTTC.

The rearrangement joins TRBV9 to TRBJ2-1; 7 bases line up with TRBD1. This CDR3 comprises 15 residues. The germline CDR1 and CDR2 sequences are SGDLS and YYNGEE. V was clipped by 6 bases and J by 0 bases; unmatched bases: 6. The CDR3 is CASTKGAVSYNEQFF. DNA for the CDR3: TGTGCCAGCACTAAGGGGGCCGTCTCCTACAATGAGCAGTTCTTC.

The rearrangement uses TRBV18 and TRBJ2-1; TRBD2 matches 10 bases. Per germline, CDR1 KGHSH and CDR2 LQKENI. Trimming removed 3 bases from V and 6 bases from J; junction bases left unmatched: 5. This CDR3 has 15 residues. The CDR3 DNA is TGTGCCAGCTCACCTCTAGCGGGAGTGGGCAATGAGCAGTTCTTC. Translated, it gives CASSPLAGVGNEQFF. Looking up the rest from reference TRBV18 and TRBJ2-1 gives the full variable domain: NAGVMQNPRHLVRRRGQEARLRCSPMKGHSHVYWYRQLPEEGLKFMVYLQKENIIDESGMPKERFSAEFPKEGPSILRIQQVVRGDSAAYFCASSPLAGVGNEQFFGPGTRLTVL.

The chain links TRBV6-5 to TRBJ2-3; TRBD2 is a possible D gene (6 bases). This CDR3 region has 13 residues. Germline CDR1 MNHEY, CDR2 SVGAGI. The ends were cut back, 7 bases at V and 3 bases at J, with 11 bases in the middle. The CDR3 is CASTPSGTDTQYF. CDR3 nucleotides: TGTGCCAGCACCCCAAGCGGGACAGATACGCAGTATTTT.

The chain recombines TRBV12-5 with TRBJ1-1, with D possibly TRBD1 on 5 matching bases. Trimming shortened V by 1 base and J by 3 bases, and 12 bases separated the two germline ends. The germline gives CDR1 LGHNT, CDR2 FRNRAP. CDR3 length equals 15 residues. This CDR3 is CASGLAGQGYTEAFF. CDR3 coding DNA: TGTGCTAGTGGTTTGGCAGGGCAGGGTTACACTGAAGCTTTCTTT. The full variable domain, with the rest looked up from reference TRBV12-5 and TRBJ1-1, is DARVTQTPRHKVTEMGQEVTMRCQPILGHNTVFWYRQTMMQGLELLAYFRNRAPLDDSGMPKDRFSAEMPDATLATLKIQPSEPRDSAVYFCASGLAGQGYTEAFFGQGTRLTVV.

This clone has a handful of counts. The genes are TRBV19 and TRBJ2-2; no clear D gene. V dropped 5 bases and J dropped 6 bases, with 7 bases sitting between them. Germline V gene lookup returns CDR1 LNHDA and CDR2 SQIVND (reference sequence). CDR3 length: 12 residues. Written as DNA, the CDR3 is TGTGCCAGTAGTGCCTACCCCGGGGAGCTGTTTTTT. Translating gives CASSAYPGELFF.

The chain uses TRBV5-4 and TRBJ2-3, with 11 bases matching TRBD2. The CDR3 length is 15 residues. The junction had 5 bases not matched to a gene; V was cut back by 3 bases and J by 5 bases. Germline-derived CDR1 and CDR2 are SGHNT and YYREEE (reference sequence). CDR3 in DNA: TGTGCCAGCAGCTCAAGACTAGCGGGGTTAGATACGCAGTATTTT. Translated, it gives CASSSRLAGLDTQYF.

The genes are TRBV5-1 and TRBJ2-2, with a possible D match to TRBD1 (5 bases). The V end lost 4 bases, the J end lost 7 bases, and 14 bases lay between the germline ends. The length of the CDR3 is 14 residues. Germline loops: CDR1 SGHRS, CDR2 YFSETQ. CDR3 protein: CASSRSQGSGELFF. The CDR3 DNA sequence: TGCGCCAGCAGCAGATCTCAGGGTAGCGGGGAGCTGTTTTTT.

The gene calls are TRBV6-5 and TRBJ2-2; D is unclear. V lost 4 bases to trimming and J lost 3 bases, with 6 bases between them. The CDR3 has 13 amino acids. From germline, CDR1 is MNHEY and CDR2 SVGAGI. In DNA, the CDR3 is TGTGCCAGCAGTTTGTCAGACACCGGGGAGCTGTTTTTT. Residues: CASSLSDTGELFF.

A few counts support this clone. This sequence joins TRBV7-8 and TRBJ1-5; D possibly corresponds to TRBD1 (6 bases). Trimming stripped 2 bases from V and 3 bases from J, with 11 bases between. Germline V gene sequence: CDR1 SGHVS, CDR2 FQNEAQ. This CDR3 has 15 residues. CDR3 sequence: CASSLSRGFNQPQHF. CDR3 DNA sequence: TGTGCCAGCAGCTTAAGCAGGGGCTTCAATCAGCCCCAGCATTTT.

CDR3 residues: CASSPQVWPDTQYF. The CDR3 DNA follows: TGTGCCAGCAGCCCGCAGGTATGGCCAGATACGCAGTATTTT. This chain uses TRBV7-9 with TRBJ2-3, with unresolved D. There are 14 residues in the CDR3. V lost 5 bases and J 4 bases, leaving 13 bases between the germline ends. Germline CDR1 reads SEHNR; CDR2 reads FQNEAQ (reference sequence).

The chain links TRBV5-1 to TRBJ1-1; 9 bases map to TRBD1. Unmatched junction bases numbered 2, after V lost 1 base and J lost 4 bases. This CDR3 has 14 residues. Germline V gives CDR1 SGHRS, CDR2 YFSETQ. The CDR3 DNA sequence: TGCGCCAGCAGCTTGAGACAGGGGGGCACTGAAGCTTTCTTT. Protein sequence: CASSLRQGGTEAFF.

CDR3 coding DNA: TGTGCCAGCAGCTTACAGAGGGATCAGCCCCAGCATTTT. It is translated as CASSLQRDQPQHF. J is TRBJ1-5 and V is TRBV7-2; D is undetermined. Germline CDR1 is SGHTA and CDR2 is FQGNSA. This CDR3 is 13 amino acids long. With 2 bases removed from V and 5 bases from J, the gap between germline ends came to 7 bases.

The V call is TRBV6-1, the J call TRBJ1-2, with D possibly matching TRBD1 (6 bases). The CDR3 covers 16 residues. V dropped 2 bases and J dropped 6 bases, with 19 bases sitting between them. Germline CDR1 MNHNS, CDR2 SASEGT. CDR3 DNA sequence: TGTGCCAGCAGTGAAAATACTATGGGGGCTCTGCATGGCTACACCTTC. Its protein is CASSENTMGALHGYTF.